These 14 T cell receptor beta chains were sequenced from one sample in a study of cytomegalovirus exposure and HLA in healthy donors (dated by TCRdb to 2016 to 2017). The method behind the library was the immunoSEQ multiplex PCR assay. A mixture of 60 forward primers for TCR Vbeta segments and 13 reverse primers for TCR Jbeta segments was used in the multiplex PCR. The immuneACCESS repertoire file appears here via TCRdb, limited to in-frame rearrangements. These files lack a portion of the clones; in checked studies, under half of the deficit traces to unresolved V genes, and the cause of the others is not known. The sample profile shows under 150,000 clones; about 70% of them were found once. The ten largest clones capture about 2.6% of the sample. Sequencing input: PBMCs. The receptors were sampled from an older woman in good health and CMV-seropositive.

The chain links TRBV19 to TRBJ1-1; D call uncertain. The CDR3 has 11 amino acids. V lost 6 bases and J lost 4, with 6 bases in between. Germline V gene sequence: CDR1 LNHDA, CDR2 SQIVND (reference sequence). CDR3 sequence (DNA): TGTGCCAGTAGCCAATTCACTGAAGCTTTCTTT. This translates into CASSQFTEAFF.

The rearrangement joins TRBV4-1 to TRBJ2-5; D possibly corresponds to TRBD2 (5 bases). The length of the CDR3 is 14 residues. The germline gives CDR1 MGHRA, CDR2 YSYEKL. V was pared by 3 bases and J by 5 bases, with 13 bases between. The CDR3 loop reads CASSHGEIRETQYF. DNA of the CDR3: TGCGCCAGCAGCCATGGGGAGATCCGGGAGACCCAGTACTTC.

This CDR3 is CASSPGFYPGNTIYF. In DNA, the CDR3 is TGTGCCAGCTCACCGGGCTTTTACCCTGGAAACACCATATATTTT. The genes are TRBV18 and TRBJ1-3; D ambiguous. The CDR3 has 15 residues. The germline V gene encodes CDR1 KGHSH and CDR2 LQKENI. Trimming removed 3 bases at V and 2 bases at J, with 11 bases between.

The chain recombines TRBV15 with TRBJ2-7, with D uncertain. Germline-derived CDR1 and CDR2 are LNHNV and YYDKDF (reference sequence). The germline V and J ends were trimmed by 4 bases and 7 bases, with 8 bases remaining between them. The CDR3 is 11 amino acids. This chain's CDR3 is CATSILNEQYF. CDR3 coding DNA: TGTGCCACCAGCATCCTAAATGAGCAGTACTTC.

CDR3 sequence (DNA): TGCGCCAGCAGCTCGGGACAGGCCAACACCGGGGAGCTGTTTTTT. This translates into CASSSGQANTGELFF. The genes are TRBV5-1 and TRBJ2-2; 8 bases are a match to TRBD1. This CDR3 has 15 amino acids. Germline CDR1 reads SGHRS; CDR2 reads YFSETQ. V lost 3 bases and J lost 2; bases outside the gene matches: 3.

The gene calls are TRBV6-6 and TRBJ1-2; D is undetermined. The V gene lost 2 bases and the J gene lost 5 bases, with 9 bases spanning the gap. The CDR3 contains 13 residues. The germline V gene encodes CDR1 MNHNY and CDR2 SVGAGI (reference sequence). The CDR3 loop is CASSYERLYGYTF. CDR3 coding DNA: TGTGCCAGCAGTTACGAGAGGCTATATGGCTACACCTTC.

The V gene is TRBV14, the J gene TRBJ2-7; TRBD2 might be the D (5 bases). CDR3 length: 14 residues. Germline assignment: CDR1 SGHDN and CDR2 FVKESK. V was clipped by 1 base and J by 0 bases, with 7 bases between them. In DNA, the CDR3 is TGTGCCAGCAGCCAAGGAGGGTTCTCCTACGAGCAGTACTTC. This gives the protein CASSQGGFSYEQYF.

This clone was detected a few times. This sequence joins TRBV5-6 and TRBJ2-7, with D possibly TRBD1 on 6 matching bases. The CDR3 covers 13 residues. Trimming took 4 bases from V and 5 from J, leaving 13 bases between them. Germline CDR1 SGHDT, CDR2 YYEEEE. CDR3 nucleotide sequence: TGTGCCAGCAGCCGGGACACCCTCCACGAGCAGTACTTC. Protein: CASSRDTLHEQYF.

In its sample, this clone was seen a few times. The chain combines TRBV18 with TRBJ2-1; possibly TRBD1 for D (5 bases). Germline loops: CDR1 KGHSH, CDR2 LQKENI. The CDR3 has 14 amino acids. Trimming took off 3 bases at V and 9 bases at J, with 15 bases between the two ends. CDR3 nucleotides: TGTGCCAGCTCACCCCCCGCAACTGGGGCTGAGCAGTTCTTC. This translates into CASSPPATGAEQFF.

The rearrangement links TRBV5-1 to TRBJ1-4; TRBD1 aligns across 7 bases. CDR1 is SGHRS and CDR2 is YFSETQ in the germline V gene. There are 13 residues in the CDR3. Trimming at V came to 5 bases and at J to 7 bases, leaving 5 bases not matched to a gene. CDR3 sequence reads: CASRPRTGEKLFF. CDR3 bases: TGCGCCAGCAGGCCTCGGACAGGTGAAAAACTGTTTTTT.

This clone was seen more than once but under ten times. This chain connects TRBV2 to TRBJ1-5; D ambiguous. Trimming left V 5 bases short and J 0 bases short, with 11 bases between. This CDR3 has 15 amino acids. CDR1 is SNHLY, CDR2 FYNNEI, per germline. The CDR3 spells CASSKLSYSNQPQHF. The CDR3 DNA reads TGTGCCAGCAGTAAGCTGAGCTATAGCAATCAGCCCCAGCATTTT.

This rearrangement joins TRBV18 to TRBJ1-2; 8 nucleotides align to TRBD1. Losses at the gene ends were 0 bases for V and 5 bases for J; bases not matched to a gene: 2. The CDR3 runs to 14 residues. Per the germline V gene, CDR1 is KGHSH and CDR2 is LQKENI. The CDR3, as DNA: TGTGCCAGCTCACCACCGGACAGGGTGTATGGCTACACCTTC. This encodes CASSPPDRVYGYTF. The whole variable domain, filled in from reference TRBV18 and TRBJ1-2, reads NAGVMQNPRHLVRRRGQEARLRCSPMKGHSHVYWYRQLPEEGLKFMVYLQKENIIDESGMPKERFSAEFPKEGPSILRIQQVVRGDSAAYFCASSPPDRVYGYTFGSGTRLTVV.

The chain has TRBV5-1 and TRBJ1-4; D unresolved. Trimming took 0 bases from V and 0 from J, leaving 9 bases between them. Germline assignment: CDR1 SGHRS and CDR2 YFSETQ. CDR3 length: 16 residues. In DNA form, the CDR3 reads TGCGCCAGCAGCTTGGGGCAGGTAGCAACTAATGAAAAACTGTTTTTT. As protein: CASSLGQVATNEKLFF.

V is TRBV2 and J is TRBJ1-2; D is perhaps TRBD1 (6 bases). The V gene lost 6 bases and the J gene lost 4 bases, with 15 bases spanning the gap. In germline, CDR1 is SNHLY, CDR2 FYNNEI. The CDR3 consists of 14 residues. CDR3 sequence reads: CASRGDTVRYGYTF. The CDR3 DNA reads TGTGCCAGCAGAGGGGACACTGTTCGCTATGGCTACACCTTC.